The 11 T cell receptor beta chains below were found in one sample sequenced in a study of shared clonotypes between healthy human individuals. The method was immunoSEQ multiplex PCR; TCRdb's version includes in-frame clones alone and lacks a portion of them. Of about 1,500,000 clones listed, roughly 97% are singletons. Specimen: naive CD4+ T cells sorted from blood. Stated subset: CD45RA+ positively selected. These receptors were collected from a man aged 25-45 years in good health.

V is TRBV7-9 and J is TRBJ1-5, with D hard to call. This CDR3 has 12 residues. Germline V CDR1 and CDR2: SEHNR, FQNEAQ (reference sequence). Deletions cut 4 bases from V and 7 bases from J, with 8 bases between. The CDR3 DNA is TGTGCCAGCAGCTCCCCCATGCAGCCCCAGCATTTT. Amino acids: CASSSPMQPQHF.

The genes are TRBV9 and TRBJ2-7; weak D call: TRBD1 (6 bases). Trimming cost V 3 bases and J 0 bases, with 10 bases left between them. Germline CDR1 and CDR2: SGDLS and YYNGEE. This CDR3 spans 14 amino acids. The CDR3 region has the DNA TGTGCCAGCAGCGCTCGGGACAACTCCTACGAGCAGTACTTC. This gives the protein CASSARDNSYEQYF.

This CDR3 is CASSPRTSGSETQYF. CDR3 coding DNA: TGTGCCAGCAGCCCACGGACTAGCGGGAGCGAGACCCAGTACTTC. The V and J genes are TRBV7-8 and TRBJ2-5, with 13 bases that match TRBD2. The ends lost 5 bases at V and 5 bases at J; junction bases unmatched: 5. This CDR3 is built from 15 residues. CDR1 and CDR2 from the germline V gene are SGHVS and FQNEAQ.

The chain carries TRBV5-3 and TRBJ2-1; the match to TRBD2 covers 10 bases. TRBV5-3 is flagged as an ORF with uncertain function. Trimming at V came to 4 bases and at J to 4 bases, leaving 11 bases not matched to a gene. CDR3 length: 17 residues. CDR3 residues: CARSIPTSGFKYNEQFF. As DNA, the CDR3 is TGTGCCAGAAGCATACCGACTAGCGGGTTTAAGTACAATGAGCAGTTCTTC.

This chain connects TRBV28 to TRBJ2-2; TRBD2 matches at 7 bases. The CDR3 covers 15 residues. Germline-derived CDR1 and CDR2 are MDHEN and SYDVKM. Unmatched junction bases numbered 11, after V lost 7 bases and J lost 6 bases. The CDR3 DNA reads TGTGCCAGCACCACTATCGGGGGGAGGGCCGGGGAGCTGTTTTTT. Translated: CASTTIGGRAGELFF.

On this clone itself: Distinct nucleotide sequences in the sample also encode this CDR3. V usage is TRBV7-9 and J usage is TRBJ2-5; D might be TRBD1 (6 bases). CDR3 length: 14 residues. Germline-derived CDR1 and CDR2 are SEHNR and FQNEAQ (reference sequence). V was trimmed by 5 bases and J by 0 bases, leaving 10 bases between them. CDR3 bases: TGTGCCAGCAGCGATGGGACATACCAAGAGACCCAGTACTTC. Translating gives CASSDGTYQETQYF.

The chain is built from TRBV15 and TRBJ2-7, with 9 bases aligning to TRBD1. Germline V gene data show CDR1 as LNHNV and CDR2 as YYDKDF (reference sequence). The CDR3 has 17 residues. The V gene end was trimmed by 5 bases and the J gene end by 1 base; junction bases not matched to a gene: 12. The CDR3, as DNA: TGTGCCACCAGCGGCCAAGGAGGACAGGGGTTTTCCTACGAGCAGTACTTC. It codes for CATSGQGGQGFSYEQYF. Filled out from reference TRBV15 and TRBJ2-7, the complete variable domain reads DAMVIQNPRYQVTQFGKPVTLSCSQTLNHNVMYWYQQKSSQAPKLLFHYYDKDFNNEADTPDNFQSRRPNTSFCFLDIRSPGLGDTAMYLCATSGQGGQGFSYEQYFGPGTRLTVT.

The chain couples TRBV28 to TRBJ2-3; tentative D call: TRBD2 (5 bases). V was clipped by 10 bases and J by 1 base, with 15 bases between them. This CDR3 contains 14 residues. CDR1 is MDHEN, CDR2 SYDVKM, per germline. The CDR3 spells CATYPGSRTDTQYF. Here the CDR3 DNA reads TGTGCCACCTACCCGGGGAGCCGCACAGATACGCAGTATTTT.

V is TRBV5-6 and J is TRBJ1-5; D may be TRBD1 (5 bases). The CDR3 has 13 residues. Germline-derived CDR1 and CDR2 are SGHDT and YYEEEE. The V end was cut by 0 bases, the J end by 5 bases, with 6 bases between. Here the CDR3 reads CASSLVGDQPQHF. The CDR3 DNA sequence: TGTGCCAGCAGCTTGGTGGGGGATCAGCCCCAGCATTTT. Full variable domain (remainder filled in from reference TRBV5-6 and TRBJ1-5): DAGVTQSPTHLIKTRGQQVTLRCSPKSGHDTVSWYQQALGQGPQFIFQYYEEEERQRGNFPDRFSGHQFPNYSSELNVNALLLGDSALYLCASSLVGDQPQHFGDGTRLSIL.

CDR3 residues: CASGTSGRYEQFF. The CDR3 bases are TGTGCCAGCGGGACTAGCGGGAGGTATGAGCAGTTCTTC. The chain uses TRBV25-1 and TRBJ2-1, with 15 bases identical to TRBD2. CDR1 and CDR2 from the germline V gene are MGHDK and SYGVNS. The CDR3 consists of 13 residues. Trimming at V came to 8 bases and at J to 8 bases, leaving 1 base not matched to a gene.

The chain recombines TRBV7-9 with TRBJ2-7; TRBD2 is a possible D gene (5 bases). The CDR3 has 13 amino acids. Germline loops: CDR1 SEHNR, CDR2 FQNEAQ (reference sequence). The V and J ends lost 3 bases and 3 bases respectively, with 9 bases between them. The CDR3 protein is CASSFAGLYEQYF. The CDR3 DNA reads TGTGCCAGCAGCTTCGCGGGCCTCTACGAGCAGTACTTC.